This T cell receptor (beta chain) was found in a study of blood T cell repertoires in COVID-19 (dated by TCRdb to about 2020). Looking at the study overall: Samples from collaborators originated in the United States, Italy and Spain and spanned both the acute and convalescent phases of COVID-19. The prospective study material was composed of cDNA or gDNA derived from T cells, B-cell-depleted T cells, or PBMCs. The repertoires were made available in a free public database intended to serve as a resource for research on the immune response to SARS-CoV-2. Samples were obtained from the ongoing ImmuneRACE study (first 160 participants) and from 1,254 subjects provided by 6 global collaborators. Where HLA class I and class II types were available, the types were taken from metadata supplied by the sample provider, not from assay-based typing. Deeply sampled blood TCRbeta repertoires from subjects exposed to, actively infected with, or recovered from COVID-19 were included in the dataset. Sample metadata almost always included a de-identified subject ID, COVID-19 status, age in years and sex.

Participants in the prospective study were enrolled through a virtual design, were aged roughly 18 to 100 years, and lived in roughly 25 United States geographic areas. Cohort assignment in the prospective study relied on participant-reported clinical history from a screening survey and a study questionnaire. ImmuneRACE Cohort 3 recovered participants were defined by two consecutive negative NP/OP PCR tests, healthcare professional clearance, or symptom resolution. Mobile phlebotomists in the prospective study collected whole blood, serum and a nasopharyngeal or oropharyngeal swab from every participant. Additional blood draws and questionnaires over an approximately two-month period could optionally be provided by prospective study participants. Blood samples from the prospective study were shipped frozen or at room temperature prior to DNA extraction. What the work shows at the level of the full study, not this receptor alone: Clinical and demographic metadata were provided uncurated, with the amount varying by source and participant.

The immunoSEQ Assay, a bias-controlled multiplex PCR, was used to amplify TCRbeta CDR3 regions from genomic DNA. As for the original processing: Within the assay, amplification of reference gene primers was used to estimate how many nucleated cells each sample contained. To quantify the absolute abundance of each unique TCRbeta CDR3 rearrangement, sequence reads were collapsed and filtered. For each sample, productive Simpson clonality was calculated by taking the square root of Simpson's diversity index across productive rearrangements. TCRdb obtained this table from immuneACCESS and retained in-frame rearrangements with V and J assigned. These tables miss some clones; where compared with another copy, unresolved V genes account for less than half of the shortfall, and the remainder is unexplained. V and J calls and clone size come straight from that table; D and trimming were deduced from the DNA. For this sample the table gives approximately 150,000 clones, of which 70% to 85% were detected only once. The ten largest account for 12% to 15% of the sample.

Note on this clone: Its binding antigen is unknown. No clone much larger than this one lies a single base away; base qualities are absent.

Via the germline V gene, CDR1 is SGHDN and CDR2 FVKESK. Deletion took 1 base off V and 5 bases off J, with a span of 11 bases between the germline ends. Including the terminal cysteine and phenylalanine, the CDR3 comprises 14 residues. The CDR3 DNA has 42 bases and is translated from base 1. The rearranged segments are TRBV14 and TRBJ2-5; TRBD2 is possibly the D segment (5 matching bases). The sequence derives from a man between 45 and 60 years old who had recovered from COVID-19. Input material: PBMCs or T cells enriched from blood (not recorded which). The DNA is TGTGCCAGCAGCCAAGCCAGTACGGGGGAGACCCAGTACTTC. Its amino acids are CASSQASTGETQYF.